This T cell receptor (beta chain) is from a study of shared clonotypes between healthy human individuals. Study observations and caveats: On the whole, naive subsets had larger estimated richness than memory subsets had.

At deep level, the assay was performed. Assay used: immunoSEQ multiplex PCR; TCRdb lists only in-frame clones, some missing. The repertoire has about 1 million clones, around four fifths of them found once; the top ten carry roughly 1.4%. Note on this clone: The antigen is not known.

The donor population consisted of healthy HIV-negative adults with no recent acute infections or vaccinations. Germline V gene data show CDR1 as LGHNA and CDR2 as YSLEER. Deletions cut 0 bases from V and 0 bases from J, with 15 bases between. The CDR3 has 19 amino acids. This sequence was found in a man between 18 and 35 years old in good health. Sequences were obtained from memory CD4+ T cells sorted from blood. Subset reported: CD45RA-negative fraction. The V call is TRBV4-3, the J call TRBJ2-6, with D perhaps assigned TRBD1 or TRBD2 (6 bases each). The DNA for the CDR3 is TGCGCCAGCAGCCAAGAGCAAGTGGGGGGCCCCTCTGGGGCCAACGTCCTGACTTTC. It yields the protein CASSQEQVGGPSGANVLTF.